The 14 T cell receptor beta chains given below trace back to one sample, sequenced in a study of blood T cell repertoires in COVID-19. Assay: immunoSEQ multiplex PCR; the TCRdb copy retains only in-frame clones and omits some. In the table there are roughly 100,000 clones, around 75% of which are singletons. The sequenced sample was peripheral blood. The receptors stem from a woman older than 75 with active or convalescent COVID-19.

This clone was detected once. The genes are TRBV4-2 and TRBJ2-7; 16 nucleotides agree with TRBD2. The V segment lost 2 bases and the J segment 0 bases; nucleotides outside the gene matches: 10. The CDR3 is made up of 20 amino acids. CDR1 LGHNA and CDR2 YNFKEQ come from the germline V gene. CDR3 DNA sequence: TGTGCCAGCAGCCAAAAAGTTTCCGGGACTAGCGGGGGGGCCTCCTACGAGCAGTACTTC. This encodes CASSQKVSGTSGGASYEQYF.

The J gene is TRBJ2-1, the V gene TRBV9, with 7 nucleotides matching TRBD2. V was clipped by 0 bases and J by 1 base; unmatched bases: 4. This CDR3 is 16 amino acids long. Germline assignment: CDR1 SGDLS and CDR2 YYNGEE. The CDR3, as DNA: TGTGCCAGCAGCGTAGTTTGGCGGGGGTCCTACAATGAGCAGTTCTTC. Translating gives CASSVVWRGSYNEQFF.

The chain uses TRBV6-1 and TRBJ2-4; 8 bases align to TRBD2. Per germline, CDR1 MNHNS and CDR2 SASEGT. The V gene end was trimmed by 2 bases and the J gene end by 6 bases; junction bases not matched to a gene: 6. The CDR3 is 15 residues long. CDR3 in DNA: TGTGCCAGCAGTGAACGGGGGGGGCCTAGAAACATTCAGTACTTC. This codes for CASSERGGPRNIQYF.

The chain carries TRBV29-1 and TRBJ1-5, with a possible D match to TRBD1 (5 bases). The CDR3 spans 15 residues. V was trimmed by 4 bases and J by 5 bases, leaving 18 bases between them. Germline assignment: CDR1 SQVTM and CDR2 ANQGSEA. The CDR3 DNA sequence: TGCAGCGTTGCCCTTAGCGGGACGACCTATCAGCCCCAGCATTTT. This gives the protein CSVALSGTTYQPQHF.

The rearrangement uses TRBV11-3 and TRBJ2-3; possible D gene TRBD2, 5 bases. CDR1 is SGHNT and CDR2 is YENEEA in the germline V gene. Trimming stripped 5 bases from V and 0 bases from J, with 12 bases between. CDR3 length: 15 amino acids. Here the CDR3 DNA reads TGTGCCAGCAGCCGCAGAGGGTTCAGCACAGATACGCAGTATTTT. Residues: CASSRRGFSTDTQYF.

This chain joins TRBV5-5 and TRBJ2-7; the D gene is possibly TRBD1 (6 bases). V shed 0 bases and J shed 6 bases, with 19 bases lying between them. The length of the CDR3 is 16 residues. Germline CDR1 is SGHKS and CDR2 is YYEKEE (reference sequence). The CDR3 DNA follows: TGTGCCAGCAGCTTGGACCTCGGGACACCCAGAGCCGAGCAGTACTTC. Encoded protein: CASSLDLGTPRAEQYF.

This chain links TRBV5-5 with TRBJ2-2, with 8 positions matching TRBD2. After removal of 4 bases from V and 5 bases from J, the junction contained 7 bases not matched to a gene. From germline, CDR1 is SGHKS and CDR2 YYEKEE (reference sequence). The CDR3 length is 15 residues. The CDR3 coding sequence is TGTGCCAGCAGCAGAAGCGGGAGAGGGACCGGGGAGCTGTTTTTT. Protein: CASSRSGRGTGELFF. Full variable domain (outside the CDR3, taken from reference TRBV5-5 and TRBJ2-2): DAGVTQSPTHLIKTRGQQVTLRCSPISGHKSVSWYQQVLGQGPQFIFQYYEKEERGRGNFPDRFSARQFPNYSSELNVNALLLGDSALYLCASSRSGRGTGELFFGEGSRLTVL.

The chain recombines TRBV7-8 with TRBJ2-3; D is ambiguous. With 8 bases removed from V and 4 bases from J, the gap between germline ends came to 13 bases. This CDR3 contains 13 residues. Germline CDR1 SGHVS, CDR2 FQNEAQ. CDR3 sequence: CASAPVLADTQYF. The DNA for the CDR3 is TGTGCCAGCGCCCCGGTTTTGGCAGATACGCAGTATTTT. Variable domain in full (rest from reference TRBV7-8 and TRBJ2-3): GAGVSQSPRYKVAKRGQDVALRCDPISGHVSLFWYQQALGQGPEFLTYFQNEAQLDKSGLPSDRFFAERPEGSVSTLKIQRTQQEDSAVYLCASAPVLADTQYFGPGTRLTVL.

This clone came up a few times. The CDR3 here is CASSPGQLSSYNEQFF. In DNA, the CDR3 is TGTGCCAGCAGCCCGGGACAACTCAGCTCCTACAATGAGCAGTTCTTC. The chain combines TRBV11-1 with TRBJ2-1; the D gene is possibly TRBD1 (6 bases). Trimming cost V 5 bases and J 0 bases, with 14 bases left between them. Germline CDR1 and CDR2: SGHAT and FQDESV (reference sequence). This CDR3 is built from 16 residues.

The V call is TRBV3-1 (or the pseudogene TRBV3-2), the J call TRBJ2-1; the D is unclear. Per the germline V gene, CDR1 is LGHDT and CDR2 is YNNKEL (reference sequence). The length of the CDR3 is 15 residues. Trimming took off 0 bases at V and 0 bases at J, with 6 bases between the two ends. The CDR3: CASSQEPGSYNEQFF. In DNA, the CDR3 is TGTGCCAGCAGCCAAGAACCGGGCTCCTACAATGAGCAGTTCTTC.

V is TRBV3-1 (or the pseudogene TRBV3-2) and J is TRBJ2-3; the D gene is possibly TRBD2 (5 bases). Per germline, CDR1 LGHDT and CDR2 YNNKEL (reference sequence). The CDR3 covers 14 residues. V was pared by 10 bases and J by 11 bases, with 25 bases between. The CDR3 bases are TGTGCCACCGAGAGAGGCGGGCCCCCGATCGAGCAGTATTTT. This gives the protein CATERGGPPIEQYF.

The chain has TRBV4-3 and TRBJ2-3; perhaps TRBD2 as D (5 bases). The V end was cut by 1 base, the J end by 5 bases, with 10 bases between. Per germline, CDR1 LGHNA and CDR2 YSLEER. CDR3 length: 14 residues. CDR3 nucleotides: TGCGCCAGCAGCCAAGTCGACGGGATAGATACGCAGTATTTT. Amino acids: CASSQVDGIDTQYF.

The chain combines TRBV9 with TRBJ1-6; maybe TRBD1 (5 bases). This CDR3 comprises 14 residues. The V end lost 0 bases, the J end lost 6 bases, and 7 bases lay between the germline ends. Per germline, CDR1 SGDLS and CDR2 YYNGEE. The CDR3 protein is CASSVGGANSPLHF. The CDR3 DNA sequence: TGTGCCAGCAGCGTAGGGGGCGCTAATTCACCCCTCCACTTT.

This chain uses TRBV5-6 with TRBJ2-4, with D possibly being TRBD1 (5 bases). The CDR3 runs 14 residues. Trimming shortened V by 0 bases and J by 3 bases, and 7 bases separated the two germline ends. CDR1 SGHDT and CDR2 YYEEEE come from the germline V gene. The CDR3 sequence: CASSLGQHKNIQYF. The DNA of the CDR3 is TGTGCCAGCAGCTTGGGACAGCACAAAAACATTCAGTACTTC.